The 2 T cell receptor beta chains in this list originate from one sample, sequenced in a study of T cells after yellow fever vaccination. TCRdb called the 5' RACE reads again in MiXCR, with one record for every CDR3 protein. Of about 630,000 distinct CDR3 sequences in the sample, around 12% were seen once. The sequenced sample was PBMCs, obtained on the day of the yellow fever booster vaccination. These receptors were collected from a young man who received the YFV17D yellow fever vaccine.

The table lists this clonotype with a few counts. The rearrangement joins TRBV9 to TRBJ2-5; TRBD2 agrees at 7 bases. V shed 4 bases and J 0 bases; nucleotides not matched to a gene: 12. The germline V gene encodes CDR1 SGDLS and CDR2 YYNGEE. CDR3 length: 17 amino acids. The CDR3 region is CASSPQLGSGYQETQYF. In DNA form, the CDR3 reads TGTGCCAGCAGCCCCCAATTGGGTAGCGGGTACCAAGAGACCCAGTACTTC.

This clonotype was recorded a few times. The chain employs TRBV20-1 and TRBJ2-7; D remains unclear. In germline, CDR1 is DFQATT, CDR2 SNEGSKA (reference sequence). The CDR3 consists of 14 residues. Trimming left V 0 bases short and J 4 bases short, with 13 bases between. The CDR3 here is CSARDANLPYEQYF. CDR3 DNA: TGCAGTGCTAGAGATGCTAACTTACCTTACGAGCAGTACTTC.